This T cell receptor beta chain originates from a study of blood T cell repertoires in COVID-19. The V gene's germline CDR1 is KGHSH and CDR2 LQKENI. V shed 4 bases, J shed 6 bases, and the junction held 7 bases outside the gene matches. The CDR3 extends over 16 amino acids. The method was immunoSEQ multiplex PCR; TCRdb's version includes in-frame clones alone and lacks a portion of them. The sample lists about 320,000 clones, roughly 85% occurring once. The TCR was taken from a woman in her 30s who had been exposed to COVID-19. The genes are TRBV18 and TRBJ1-6; 9 bases map to TRBD1. Sequencing input: PBMCs or T cells enriched from blood (not recorded which). The CDR3 sequence: CASSLRDRVINSPLHF. CDR3 nucleotides: TGTGCCAGCTCACTCCGGGACAGGGTCATTAATTCACCCCTCCACTTT.